This T cell receptor beta chain was identified during a study of blood T cells in healthy people across ages. Details on this clonotype: Its target is unknown.

Using a J-beta primer mix together with a sample-barcoded 5' primer, a second PCR was run for roughly 6 to 11 cycles. Tags on each cDNA molecule came from a template-switch adaptor with 12 random nucleotides. TCRdb re-derived calls from the 5' RACE reads in MiXCR, one entry per CDR3 protein. This sample carries 780,000 or so distinct CDR3 sequences, roughly three fifths of them seen once, and the ten largest clones take under 30%. Per sample, extraction of total RNA gave at least 6 micrograms in every case. Study-level points and caveats: With unsorted PBMCs, a conclusive comparison of naive versus antigen-experienced cells was not possible. Greater diversity and more naive CD4+ cells were seen in long-lived donors than in aged donors.

Germline V gene data show CDR1 as MNHEY and CDR2 as SVGAGI. Trimming pared 0 bases from V and 0 bases from J, leaving 11 bases between. This CDR3 spans 16 amino acids. V and J are TRBV6-5 and TRBJ1-2, with a weak D call TRBD1 (6 bases). This TCR came from a man aged 35-49 years in good health. Sample: blood. The CDR3 sequence is CASSYSTGQANYGYTF. The DNA for the CDR3 is TGTGCCAGCAGTTACTCGACGGGACAAGCTAACTATGGCTACACCTTC.